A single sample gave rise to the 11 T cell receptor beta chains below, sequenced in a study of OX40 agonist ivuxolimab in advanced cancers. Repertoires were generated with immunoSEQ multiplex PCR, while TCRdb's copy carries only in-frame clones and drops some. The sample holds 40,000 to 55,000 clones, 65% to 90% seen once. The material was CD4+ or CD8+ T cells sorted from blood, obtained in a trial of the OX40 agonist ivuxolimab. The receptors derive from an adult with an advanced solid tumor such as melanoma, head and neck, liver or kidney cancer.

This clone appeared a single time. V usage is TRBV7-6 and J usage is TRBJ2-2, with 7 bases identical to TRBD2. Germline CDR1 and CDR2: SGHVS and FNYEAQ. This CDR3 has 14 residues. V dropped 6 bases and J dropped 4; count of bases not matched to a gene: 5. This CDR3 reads CASRPTSVTGELFF. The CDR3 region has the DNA TGTGCCAGCAGACCTACTAGCGTCACCGGGGAGCTGTTTTTT.

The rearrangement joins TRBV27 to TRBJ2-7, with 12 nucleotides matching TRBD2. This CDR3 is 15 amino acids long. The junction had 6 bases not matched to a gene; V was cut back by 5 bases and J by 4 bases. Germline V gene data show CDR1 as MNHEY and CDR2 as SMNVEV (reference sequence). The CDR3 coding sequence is TGTGCCAGCAGTCTGGGACTAGCGGGTTCGTACGAGCAGTACTTC. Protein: CASSLGLAGSYEQYF.

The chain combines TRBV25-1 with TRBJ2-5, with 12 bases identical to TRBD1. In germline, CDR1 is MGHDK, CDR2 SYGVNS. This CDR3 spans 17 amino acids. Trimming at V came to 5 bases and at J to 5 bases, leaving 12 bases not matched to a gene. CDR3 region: CASSRDGTGGPTETQYF. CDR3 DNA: TGTGCCAGCAGTAGGGATGGGACAGGGGGCCCCACGGAGACCCAGTACTTC.

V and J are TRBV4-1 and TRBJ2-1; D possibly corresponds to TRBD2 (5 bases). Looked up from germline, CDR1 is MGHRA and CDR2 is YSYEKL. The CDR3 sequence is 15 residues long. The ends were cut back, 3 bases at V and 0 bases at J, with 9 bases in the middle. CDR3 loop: CASSQSGYSYNEQFF. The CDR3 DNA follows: TGCGCCAGCAGCCAGAGCGGATACTCCTACAATGAGCAGTTCTTC.

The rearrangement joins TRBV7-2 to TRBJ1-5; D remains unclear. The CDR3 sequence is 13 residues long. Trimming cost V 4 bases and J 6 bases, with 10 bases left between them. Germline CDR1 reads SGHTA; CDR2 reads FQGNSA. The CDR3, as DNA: TGTGCCAGCAGCTCTGGGGTTACTCAGCCCCAGCATTTT. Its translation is CASSSGVTQPQHF.

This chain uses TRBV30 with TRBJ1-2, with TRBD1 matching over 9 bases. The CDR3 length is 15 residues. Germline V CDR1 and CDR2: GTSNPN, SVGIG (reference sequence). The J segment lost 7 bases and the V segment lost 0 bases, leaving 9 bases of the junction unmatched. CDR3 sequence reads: CAWSVIPDRGGGYTF. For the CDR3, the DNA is TGTGCCTGGAGTGTAATCCCGGACAGGGGTGGTGGCTACACCTTC.

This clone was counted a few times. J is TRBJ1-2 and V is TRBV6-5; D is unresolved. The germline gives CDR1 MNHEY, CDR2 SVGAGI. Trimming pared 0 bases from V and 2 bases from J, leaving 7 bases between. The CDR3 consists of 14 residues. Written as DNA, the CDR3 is TGTGCCAGCAGTTACTCCGGATCGAACTATGGCTACACCTTC. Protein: CASSYSGSNYGYTF.

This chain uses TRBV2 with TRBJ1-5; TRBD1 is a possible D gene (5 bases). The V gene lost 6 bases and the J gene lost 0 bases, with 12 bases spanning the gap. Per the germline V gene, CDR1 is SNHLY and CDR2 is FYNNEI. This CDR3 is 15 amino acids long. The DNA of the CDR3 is TGTGCCAGCAGCACAACAGGAAATAGCAATCAGCCCCAGCATTTT. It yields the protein CASSTTGNSNQPQHF.

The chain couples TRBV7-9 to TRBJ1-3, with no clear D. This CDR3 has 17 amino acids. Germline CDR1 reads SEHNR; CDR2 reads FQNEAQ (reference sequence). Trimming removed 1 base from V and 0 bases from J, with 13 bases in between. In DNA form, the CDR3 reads TGTGCCAGCAGCTTAGATTTGGGAATCTCCTCTGGAAACACCATATATTTT. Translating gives CASSLDLGISSGNTIYF. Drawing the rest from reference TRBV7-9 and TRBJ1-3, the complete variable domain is DTGVSQNPRHKITKRGQNVTFRCDPISEHNRLYWYRQTLGQGPEFLTYFQNEAQLEKSRLLSDRFSAERPKGSFSTLEIQRTEQGDSAMYLCASSLDLGISSGNTIYFGEGSWLTVV.

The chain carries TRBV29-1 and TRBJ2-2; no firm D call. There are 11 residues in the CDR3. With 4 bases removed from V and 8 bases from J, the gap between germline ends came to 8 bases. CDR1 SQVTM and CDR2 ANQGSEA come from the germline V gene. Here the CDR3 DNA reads TGCAGCGTTGGGGGTAGGGGGGAGCTGTTTTTT. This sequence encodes CSVGGRGELFF.

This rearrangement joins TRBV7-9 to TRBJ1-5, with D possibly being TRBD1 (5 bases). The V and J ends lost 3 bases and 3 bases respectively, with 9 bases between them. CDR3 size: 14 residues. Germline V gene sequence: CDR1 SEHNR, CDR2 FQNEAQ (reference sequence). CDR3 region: CASSFSGDNQPQHF. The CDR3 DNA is TGTGCCAGCAGCTTTTCGGGGGACAATCAGCCCCAGCATTTT.